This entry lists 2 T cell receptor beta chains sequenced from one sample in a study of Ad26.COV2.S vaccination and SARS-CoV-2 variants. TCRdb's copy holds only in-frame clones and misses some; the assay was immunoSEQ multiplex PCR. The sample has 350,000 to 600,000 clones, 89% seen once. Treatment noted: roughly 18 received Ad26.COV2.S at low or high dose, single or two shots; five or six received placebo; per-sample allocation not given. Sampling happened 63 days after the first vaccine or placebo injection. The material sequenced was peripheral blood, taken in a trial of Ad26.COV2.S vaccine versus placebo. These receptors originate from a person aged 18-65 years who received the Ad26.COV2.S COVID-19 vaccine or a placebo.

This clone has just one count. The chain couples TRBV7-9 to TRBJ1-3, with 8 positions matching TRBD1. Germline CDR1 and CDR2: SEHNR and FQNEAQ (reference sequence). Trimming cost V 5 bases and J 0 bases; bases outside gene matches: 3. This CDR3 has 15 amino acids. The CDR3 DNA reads TGTGCCAGCAGCATTACAGGGGGCTCTGGAAACACCATATATTTT. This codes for CASSITGGSGNTIYF. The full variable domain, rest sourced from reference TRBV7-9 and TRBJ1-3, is DTGVSQNPRHKITKRGQNVTFRCDPISEHNRLYWYRQTLGQGPEFLTYFQNEAQLEKSRLLSDRFSAERPKGSFSTLEIQRTEQGDSAMYLCASSITGGSGNTIYFGEGSWLTVV.

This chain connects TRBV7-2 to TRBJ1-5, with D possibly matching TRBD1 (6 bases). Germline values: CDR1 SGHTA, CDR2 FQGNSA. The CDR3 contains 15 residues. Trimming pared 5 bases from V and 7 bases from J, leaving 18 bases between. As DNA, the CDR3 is TGTGCCAGCAGCCCCTTAAGGACAGTCGGCCAGCCCCAGCATTTT. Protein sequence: CASSPLRTVGQPQHF. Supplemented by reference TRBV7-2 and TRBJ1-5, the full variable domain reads GAGVSQSPSNKVTEKGKDVELRCDPISGHTALYWYRQSLGQGLEFLIYFQGNSAPDKSGLPSDRFSAERTGGSVSTLTIQRTQQEDSAVYLCASSPLRTVGQPQHFGDGTRLSIL.